The TCR beta chain described here comes from a study of T cell responses to AZD1222 COVID-19 vaccine. Findings and caveats of the study: Spike was spanned by vaccine-associated CD4 TCRs, which were dominant at 160-218 and 743-854. Repertoires were obtained solely post-peak T cell response. Recipients of two AZD1222 doses showed rising Spike-specific TCR breadth and depth.

Regarding this clone: Antigen unknown.

Second doses that came at about 4 or about 12 weeks were put together. This table comes from immunoSEQ multiplex PCR, and its TCRdb copy is limited to in-frame clones, with some not included. The sample lists around 150,000 clones, 92% occurring once. Trimming cost V 1 base and J 0 bases, with 4 bases left between them. The CDR3 consists of 14 residues. In germline, CDR1 is MDHEN, CDR2 SYDVKM. The rearrangement joins TRBV28 to TRBJ1-3; D ambiguous. This TCR came from an adult who received the AZD1222 COVID-19 vaccine. The sequenced sample was peripheral blood, obtained 28 days after the second AZD1222 dose. CDR3 residues: CASSLSTSGNTIYF. Written as DNA, the CDR3 is TGTGCCAGCAGTTTATCCACCTCTGGAAACACCATATATTTT.